This T cell receptor (beta chain) derives from a study of T-cell memory formation after mild COVID-19 (dated by TCRdb to about 2021). For the study in its entirety: TCR sequence clusters from the two donors were found to be largely donor specific. T-cell clones expanding and contracting after mild COVID-19 in a couple of donors were tracked by longitudinal TCRalpha and TCRbeta repertoire sequencing. Two young, previously healthy adult volunteers, one female and one male, were included in the cohort. On the study overall, not on this receptor specifically: Balanced CD4/CD8 phenotypes were observed for clones contracting from day 15 to 85, whereas a bias towards CD4+ was observed for a second wave of clones expanding from day 15 to 37. Some responding clones were detected in pre-infection memory, which suggested that pre-existing cross-reactive memory T cells had joined the SARS-CoV-2 response. SARS-CoV-2 specificity was not confirmed for the second-wave clones peaking on day 37. Contracting CD4+ clones appeared mostly in the CM and EM memory subsets, whereas CD8+ clones were enriched in EMRA. The study covered only a couple of mild cases, and larger cohorts including severe cases with pre-infection samples were considered necessary.

Ficoll-Paque density gradient centrifugation was the method used to isolate PBMCs. The sample was run on an Illumina NovaSeq 6000. TCRalpha and TCRbeta cDNA libraries were built by 5'RACE with constant-segment primers, adding sample barcodes and unique molecular identifiers. Trizol reagent was used to extract RNA from every sample. The libraries were amplified in two PCR steps, and the second step added a second sample barcode and Illumina TruSeq adapters. Sequencing of libraries was performed on an Illumina NovaSeq with 2 x 150 bp paired-end reads. Regarding the original processing steps: Demultiplexing of reads and collapsing into UMI-guided consensus sequences were performed with migec v1.2.7. Using mixcr v2.1.11, UMI consensuses were aligned to TRA and TRB V and J templates and then assembled into clonotypes. A clonotype was counted as expanded or contracted only when both edgeR and NoisET called the clonotype significant, with the noise models trained on biological replicates. For edgeR calls, the thresholds were a false discovery rate-adjusted p below 0.01 and a log2 fold-change of 1. As an exploratory analysis of dynamics, PCA with hierarchical clustering was applied to max-normalized trajectories of the 1000 most abundant clonotypes. Separately sequenced CD4+ and CD8+ repertoires were used to assign the CD4 or CD8 phenotype of responding clones. Using fastp at Q25 and MiXCR, TCRdb reprocessed the public reads and kept productive beta chains. Every entry covers one CDR3 protein and lists the most common genes and DNA from its rows. None of the V and J calls come from the authors' own analysis; TCRdb made them. Present in this sample are 92,000 or so distinct CDR3 sequences, around 16% of which were seen just once. The top ten clones comprise 39% of the sample.

CDR1 and CDR2 are drawn from the germline V gene (reference sequence): SEHNR, FQNEAQ. V is clipped by 5 bases and J by 0 bases, and the sequence between their germline boundaries is 17 bases long. The CDR3 measures 17 amino acids from cysteine to phenylalanine. Only CDR3 DNA remains: 51 bases, in frame from the first base. Based on its abundance in the sample, this clonotype is medium-sized (0.01 to 0.1%). Its specific antigen is unknown. Within one base of it there is no much larger clone, and no base qualities were kept. The sequenced sample was PBMCs or a T cell subset sorted from them (not recorded which). The clonotype comes from a man aged 18 to 29 who had mild COVID-19 (a few samples of this study predate the infection). The sample titles of this study are shuffled in the database, so cell type and time point are left out; the donor was told from shared clones. This chain is built from TRBV7-9 and TRBJ1-5; tentative D gene TRBD1, with 6 bases matching. The CDR3 region: CASSSYEGGYSNQPQHF. The nucleotide sequence is TGTGCCAGCAGCAGTTACGAAGGGGGATATAGCAATCAGCCCCAGCATTTT.